The T cell receptor beta chain under discussion was sequenced for a study of blood T cell repertoires in COVID-19. Study in general: Some COVID-19 samples were acute and others convalescent; all came from the United States, Italy and Spain.

V was cut by 3 bases and J by 2 bases, with 10 bases left in between. This CDR3 has 13 amino acids. Looked up from germline, CDR1 is SQVTM and CDR2 is ANQGSEA. This clone was found once. Recruited during active infection, patients (from Seattle) were subsequently followed longitudinally. Under the authors' procedure: Reference gene primers were amplified, and this amplification served to estimate nucleated cell counts. The assay was immunoSEQ multiplex PCR, and TCRdb's table has in-frame clones only and misses some. Clonal size and the V and J genes are those of that table, whereas D and trimming came from the DNA. The sample includes 250,000 or so clones, approximately 88% of them seen just once.

This sequence was found in a woman between 25 and 40 years old with COVID-19, enrolled during active disease. The gene calls are TRBV29-1 and TRBJ1-1; D is possibly TRBD1 (6 bases). Sequenced sample: peripheral blood. This CDR3 is CSVERTDNTEAFF. The CDR3 DNA is TGCAGCGTTGAGAGGACAGACAACACTGAAGCTTTCTTT.